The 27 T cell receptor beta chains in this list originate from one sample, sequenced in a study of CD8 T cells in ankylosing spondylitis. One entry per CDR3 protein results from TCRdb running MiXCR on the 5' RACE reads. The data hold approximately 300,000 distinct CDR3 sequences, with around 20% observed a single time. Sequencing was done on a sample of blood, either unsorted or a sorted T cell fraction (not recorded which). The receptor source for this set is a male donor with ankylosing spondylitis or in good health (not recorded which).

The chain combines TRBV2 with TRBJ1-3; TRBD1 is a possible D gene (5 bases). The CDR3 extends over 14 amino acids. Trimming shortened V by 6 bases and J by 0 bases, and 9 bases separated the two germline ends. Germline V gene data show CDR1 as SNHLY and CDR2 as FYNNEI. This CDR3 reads CASRTVSSGNTIYF. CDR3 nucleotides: TGTGCCAGCAGGACAGTGAGCTCTGGAAACACCATATATTTT.

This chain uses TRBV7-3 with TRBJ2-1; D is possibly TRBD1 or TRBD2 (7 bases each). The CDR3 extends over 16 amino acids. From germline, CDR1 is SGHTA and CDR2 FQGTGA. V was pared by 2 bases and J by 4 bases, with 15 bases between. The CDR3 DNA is TGTGCCAGCAGCTTAGCGGCCAGGGGGGGATACAATGAGCAGTTCTTC. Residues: CASSLAARGGYNEQFF.

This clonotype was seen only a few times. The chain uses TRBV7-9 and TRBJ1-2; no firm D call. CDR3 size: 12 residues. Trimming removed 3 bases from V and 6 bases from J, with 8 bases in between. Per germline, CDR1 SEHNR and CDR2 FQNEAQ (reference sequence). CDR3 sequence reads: CASSFESDGYTF. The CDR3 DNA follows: TGTGCCAGCAGCTTCGAGTCCGATGGCTACACCTTC.

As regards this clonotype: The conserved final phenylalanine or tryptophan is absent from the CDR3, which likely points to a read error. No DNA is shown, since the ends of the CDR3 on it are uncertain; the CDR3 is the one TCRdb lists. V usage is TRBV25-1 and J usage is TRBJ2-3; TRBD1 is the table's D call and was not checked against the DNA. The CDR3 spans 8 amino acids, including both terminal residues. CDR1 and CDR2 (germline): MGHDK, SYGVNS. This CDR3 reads CASTFAPH.

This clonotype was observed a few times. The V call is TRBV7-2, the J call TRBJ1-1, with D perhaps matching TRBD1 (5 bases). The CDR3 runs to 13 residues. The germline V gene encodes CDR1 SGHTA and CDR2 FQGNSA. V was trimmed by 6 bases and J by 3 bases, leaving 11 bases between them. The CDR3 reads CASRIQGDTEAFF. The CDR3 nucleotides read TGTGCCAGCAGAATCCAAGGGGACACTGAAGCTTTCTTT.

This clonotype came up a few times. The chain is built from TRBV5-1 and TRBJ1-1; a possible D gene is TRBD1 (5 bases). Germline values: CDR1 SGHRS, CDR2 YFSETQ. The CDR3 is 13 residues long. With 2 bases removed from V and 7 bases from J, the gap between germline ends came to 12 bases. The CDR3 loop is CASSLGTAYEAFF. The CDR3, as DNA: TGCGCCAGCAGCTTAGGGACGGCGTATGAAGCTTTCTTT.

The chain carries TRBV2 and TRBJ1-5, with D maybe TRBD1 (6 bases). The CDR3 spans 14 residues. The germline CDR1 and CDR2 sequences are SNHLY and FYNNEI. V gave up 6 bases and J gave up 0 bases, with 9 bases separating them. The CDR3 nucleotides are TGTGCCAGCAGGAAGGGGGATAGCAATCAGCCCCAGCATTTT. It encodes CASRKGDSNQPQHF.

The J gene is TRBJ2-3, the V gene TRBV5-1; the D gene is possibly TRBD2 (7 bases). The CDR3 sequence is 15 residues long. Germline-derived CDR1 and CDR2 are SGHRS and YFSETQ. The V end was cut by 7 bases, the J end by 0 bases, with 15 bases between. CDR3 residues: CASGTGGLSTDTQYF. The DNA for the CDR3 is TGCGCCAGCGGTACCGGGGGGCTTAGCACAGATACGCAGTATTTT.

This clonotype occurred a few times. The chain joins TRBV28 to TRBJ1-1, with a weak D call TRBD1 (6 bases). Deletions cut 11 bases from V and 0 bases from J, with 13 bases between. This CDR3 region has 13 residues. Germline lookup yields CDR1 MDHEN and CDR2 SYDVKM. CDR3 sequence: CAAGEGMNTEAFF. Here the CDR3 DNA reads TGTGCCGCAGGGGAAGGTATGAACACTGAAGCTTTCTTT. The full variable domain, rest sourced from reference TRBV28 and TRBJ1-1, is DVKVTQSSRYLVKRTGEKVFLECVQDMDHENMFWYRQDPGLGLRLIYFSYDVKMKEKGDIPEGYSVSREKKERFSLILESASTNQTSMYLCAAGEGMNTEAFFGQGTRLTVV.

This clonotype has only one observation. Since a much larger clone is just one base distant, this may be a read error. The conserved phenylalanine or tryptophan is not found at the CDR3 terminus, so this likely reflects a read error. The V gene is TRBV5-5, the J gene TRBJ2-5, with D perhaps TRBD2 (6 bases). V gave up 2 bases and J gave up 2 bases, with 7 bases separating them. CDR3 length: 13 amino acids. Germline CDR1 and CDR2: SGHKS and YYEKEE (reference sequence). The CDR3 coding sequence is TGTGCCAGCAGCTTTCGGGGGCAAGAGACCCAGTACCTC. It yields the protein CASSFRGQETQYL.

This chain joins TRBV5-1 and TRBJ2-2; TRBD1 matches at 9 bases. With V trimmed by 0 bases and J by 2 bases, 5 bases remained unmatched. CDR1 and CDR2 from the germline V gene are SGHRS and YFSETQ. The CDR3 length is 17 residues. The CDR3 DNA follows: TGCGCCAGCAGCTTGGAGGGGACAGGGTTAAACACCGGGGAGCTGTTTTTT. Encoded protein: CASSLEGTGLNTGELFF.

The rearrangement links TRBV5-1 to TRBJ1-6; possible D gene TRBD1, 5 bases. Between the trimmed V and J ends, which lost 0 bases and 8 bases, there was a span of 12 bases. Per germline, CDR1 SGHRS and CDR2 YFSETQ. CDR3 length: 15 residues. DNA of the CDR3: TGCGCCAGCAGCTTGGTCGGGGGTGTGGATTCACCCCTCCACTTT. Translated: CASSLVGGVDSPLHF.

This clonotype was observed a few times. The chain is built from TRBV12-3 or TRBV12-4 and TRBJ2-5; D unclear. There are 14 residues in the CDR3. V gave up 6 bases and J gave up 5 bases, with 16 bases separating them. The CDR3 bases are TGTGCCAGCAGCCCGAGGATTTTTGGGGAGACCCAGTACTTC. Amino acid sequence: CASSPRIFGETQYF.

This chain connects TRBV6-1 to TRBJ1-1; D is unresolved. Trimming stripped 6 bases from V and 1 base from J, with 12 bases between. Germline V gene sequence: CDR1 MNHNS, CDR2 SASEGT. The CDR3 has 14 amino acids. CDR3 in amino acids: CASSQKRQNTEAFF. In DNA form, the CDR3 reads TGTGCCAGCAGCCAAAAGCGACAGAACACTGAAGCTTTCTTT.

This CDR3 reads CASSQVGGTGELFF. CDR3 nucleotides: TGTGCCAGCAGCCAAGTCGGGGGCACCGGGGAGCTGTTTTTT. The V and J genes are TRBV3-1 and TRBJ2-2, with a tentative D call TRBD2 (6 bases). V was trimmed by 1 base and J by 4 bases, leaving 7 bases between them. Germline V gene data show CDR1 as LGHDT and CDR2 as YNNKEL (reference sequence). The CDR3 runs to 14 residues.

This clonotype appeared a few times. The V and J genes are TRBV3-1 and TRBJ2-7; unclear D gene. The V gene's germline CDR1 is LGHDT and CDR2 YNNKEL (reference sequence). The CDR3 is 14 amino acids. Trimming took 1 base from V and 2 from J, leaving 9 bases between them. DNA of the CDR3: TGTGCCAGCAGCCAAGGGGCGGCCACCTACGAGCAGTACGTC. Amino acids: CASSQGAATYEQYV.

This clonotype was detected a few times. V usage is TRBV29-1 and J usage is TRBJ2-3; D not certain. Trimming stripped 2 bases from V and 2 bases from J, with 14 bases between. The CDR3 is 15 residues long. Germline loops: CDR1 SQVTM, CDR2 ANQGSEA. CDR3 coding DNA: TGCAGCGTTGAATACGGCACCCTATACACAGATACGCAGTATTTT. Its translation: CSVEYGTLYTDTQYF.

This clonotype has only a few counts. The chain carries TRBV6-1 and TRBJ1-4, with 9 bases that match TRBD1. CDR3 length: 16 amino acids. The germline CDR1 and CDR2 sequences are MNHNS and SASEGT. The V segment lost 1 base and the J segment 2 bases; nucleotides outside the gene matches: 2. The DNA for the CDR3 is TGTGCCAGCAGTGAAGTTGGGACAGGGACTAATGAAAAACTGTTTTTT. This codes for CASSEVGTGTNEKLFF.

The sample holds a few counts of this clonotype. The chain's CDR3 is CASSPGLAGSTDTQYF. Written as DNA, the CDR3 is TGCGCCAGCAGCCCGGGACTAGCGGGTAGCACAGATACGCAGTATTTT. The chain combines TRBV5-1 with TRBJ2-3; 12 nucleotides align to TRBD2. Germline V CDR1 and CDR2: SGHRS, YFSETQ. V lost 4 bases, J lost 0 bases, and 3 bases stayed unmatched. CDR3 length: 16 amino acids. Complete variable domain (other parts from reference TRBV5-1 and TRBJ2-3): KAGVTQTPRYLIKTRGQQVTLSCSPISGHRSVSWYQQTPGQGLQFLFEYFSETQRNKGNFPGRFSGRQFSNSRSEMNVSTLELGDSALYLCASSPGLAGSTDTQYFGPGTRLTVL.

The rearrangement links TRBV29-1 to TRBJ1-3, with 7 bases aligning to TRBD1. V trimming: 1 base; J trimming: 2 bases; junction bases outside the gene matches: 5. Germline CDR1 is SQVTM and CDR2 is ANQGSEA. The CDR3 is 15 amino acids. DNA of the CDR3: TGCAGCGTTGAAGCCCGGCAGGGGGCTGGAAACACCATATATTTT. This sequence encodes CSVEARQGAGNTIYF. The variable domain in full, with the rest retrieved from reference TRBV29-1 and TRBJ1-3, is SAVISQKPSRDICQRGTSLTIQCQVDSQVTMMFWYRQQPGQSLTLIATANQGSEATYESGFVIDKFPISRPNLTFSTLTVSNMSPEDSSIYLCSVEARQGAGNTIYFGEGSWLTVV.

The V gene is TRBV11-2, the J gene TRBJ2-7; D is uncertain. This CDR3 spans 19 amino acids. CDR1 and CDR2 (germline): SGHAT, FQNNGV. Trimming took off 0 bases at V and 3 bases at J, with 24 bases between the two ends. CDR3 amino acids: CASSLDRVAPTGGNYEQYV. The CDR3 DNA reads TGTGCCAGCAGCTTAGATCGGGTAGCCCCAACGGGTGGGAACTACGAGCAGTACGTC.

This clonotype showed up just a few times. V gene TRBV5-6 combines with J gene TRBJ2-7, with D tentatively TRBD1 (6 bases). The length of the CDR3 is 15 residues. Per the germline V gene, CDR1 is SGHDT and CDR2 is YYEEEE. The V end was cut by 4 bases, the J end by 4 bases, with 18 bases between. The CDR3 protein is CASSPTGMITYEQYV. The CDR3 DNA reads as TGTGCCAGCAGCCCAACAGGGATGATTACGTACGAGCAGTACGTC.

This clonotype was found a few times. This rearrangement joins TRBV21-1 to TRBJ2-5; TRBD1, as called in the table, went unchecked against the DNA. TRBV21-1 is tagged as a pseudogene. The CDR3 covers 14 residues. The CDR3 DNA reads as TGTGCCAGCAGCAAAGGGGGGACAGAAGAGACCCAGTACTTC. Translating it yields CASSKGGTEETQYF.

The CDR3 loop is CASSGGTVTGELFF. The CDR3 DNA reads as TGTGCCAGCAGTGGGGGGACAGTCACCGGGGAGCTGTTTTTT. J is TRBJ2-2 and V is TRBV2; 7 bases are a match to TRBD1. The CDR3 consists of 14 residues. V was pared by 4 bases and J by 4 bases, with 3 bases of the junction left unmatched. Germline CDR1 reads SNHLY; CDR2 reads FYNNEI.

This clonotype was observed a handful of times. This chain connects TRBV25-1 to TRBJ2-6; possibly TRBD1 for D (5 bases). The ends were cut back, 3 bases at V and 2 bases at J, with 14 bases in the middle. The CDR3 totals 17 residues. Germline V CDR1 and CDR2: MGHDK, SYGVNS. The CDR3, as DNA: TGTGCCAGCAGTGACTTCGACAGACCCACTGGGGCCAACGTCCTGACTTTC. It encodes CASSDFDRPTGANVLTF.

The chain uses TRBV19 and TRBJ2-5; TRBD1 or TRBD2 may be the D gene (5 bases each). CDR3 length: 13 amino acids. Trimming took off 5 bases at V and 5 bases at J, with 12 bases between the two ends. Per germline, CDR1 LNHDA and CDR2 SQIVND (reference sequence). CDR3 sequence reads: CASSRGRWETQYF. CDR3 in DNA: TGTGCCAGTAGTCGGGGCAGGTGGGAGACCCAGTACTTC. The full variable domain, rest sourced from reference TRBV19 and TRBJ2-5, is DGGITQSPKYLFRKEGQNVTLSCEQNLNHDAMYWYRQDPGQGLRLIYYSQIVNDFQKGDIAEGYSVSREKKESFPLTVTSAQKNPTAFYLCASSRGRWETQYFGPGTRLLVL.

CDR3 amino acids: CASRGVHSNQPQHF. CDR3 sequence (DNA): TGTGCCAGCCGGGGAGTTCATAGCAATCAGCCCCAGCATTTT. The gene calls are TRBV28 and TRBJ1-5; the D is unclear. The CDR3 contains 14 residues. Germline CDR1 is MDHEN and CDR2 is SYDVKM. Trimming left V 8 bases short and J 0 bases short, with 11 bases between.